The 8 T cell receptor beta chains listed next were all sequenced from one sample in a study of blood T cell repertoires in COVID-19 (dated by TCRdb to 2019 to 2021). To prepare the library, the immunoSEQ multiplex PCR assay was applied. Held by TCRdb, this immuneACCESS table contains in-frame sequences only and omits some clones. Under half of the omission traces to an unresolved V gene where checked; the cause of the rest is unknown. In this sample the table shows 150,000 or so clones, 75% to 85% of which occur a single time. The ten biggest clones cover about 12% of the sample. Sequenced material: peripheral blood. All receptors come from an older woman with COVID-19, enrolled during active disease.

The chain employs TRBV6-5 and TRBJ1-1, with 10 bases fitting TRBD1. The CDR3 spans 14 residues. Germline CDR1 is MNHEY and CDR2 is SVGAGI. The V segment lost 5 bases and the J segment 7 bases; nucleotides outside the gene matches: 7. CDR3 in DNA: TGTGCCAGCAGTCCCGACAGGGGGCGGCTTGAAGCTTTCTTT. Protein product: CASSPDRGRLEAFF.

This chain connects TRBV6-5 to TRBJ1-6; D not resolved. Trimming removed 7 bases at V and 0 bases at J, with 10 bases between. Germline CDR1 is MNHEY and CDR2 is SVGAGI. The CDR3 is made up of 15 amino acids. The CDR3 nucleotides are TGTGCCAGCAAACTGGGGAGCTCCTATAATTCACCCCTCCACTTT. Protein product: CASKLGSSYNSPLHF.

The rearrangement joins TRBV19 to TRBJ1-5, with D uncertain. The CDR3 runs to 17 residues. The ends were cut back, 5 bases at V and 0 bases at J, with 17 bases in the middle. Germline assignment: CDR1 LNHDA and CDR2 SQIVND (reference sequence). CDR3 nucleotides: TGTGCCAGTAGTCTCCAGGCCTCCGAATATAGCAATCAGCCCCAGCATTTT. It yields the protein CASSLQASEYSNQPQHF.

The CDR3 nucleotides read TGTGCCAGCAGTTTGCGCGACACAGATACGCAGTATTTT. Its protein is CASSLRDTDTQYF. The chain recombines TRBV12-3 or TRBV12-4 with TRBJ2-3; D is unclear. The CDR3 is 13 amino acids. Between the trimmed V and J ends, which lost 3 bases and 2 bases, there was a span of 6 bases.

This clone was seen a few times. The CDR3 region has the DNA TGCGCCAGCAGCGCTACAGTCTCCTACGAGCAGTACTTC. It specifies CASSATVSYEQYF. V gene TRBV5-1 combines with J gene TRBJ2-7; D is unresolved. The germline V gene encodes CDR1 SGHRS and CDR2 YFSETQ. The V end was cut by 4 bases, the J end by 0 bases, with 8 bases between. CDR3 length equals 13 residues.

The rearrangement links TRBV19 to TRBJ1-5; 7 nucleotides line up with TRBD1. The CDR3 totals 14 residues. J was trimmed by 7 bases and V by 5 bases; bases with no gene match: 8. Germline lookup yields CDR1 LNHDA and CDR2 SQIVND (reference sequence). This CDR3 is CASSSRDREQPQHF. The CDR3 DNA follows: TGTGCCAGTAGTTCCCGGGACAGAGAACAGCCCCAGCATTTT.

V and J are TRBV11-2 and TRBJ2-2; 11 bases map to TRBD2. The CDR3 covers 16 residues. V lost 5 bases, J lost 8 bases, and 10 bases stayed unmatched. Germline lookup yields CDR1 SGHAT and CDR2 FQNNGV. The CDR3 sequence is CASSPVRLAGGGELFF. In DNA form, the CDR3 reads TGTGCCAGCAGCCCAGTCCGGCTAGCGGGAGGAGGGGAGCTGTTTTTT. The full variable domain, its missing parts supplied by reference TRBV11-2 and TRBJ2-2, is EAGVAQSPRYKIIEKRQSVAFWCNPISGHATLYWYQQILGQGPKLLIQFQNNGVVDDSQLPKDRFSAERLKGVDSTLKIQPAKLEDSAVYLCASSPVRLAGGGELFFGEGSRLTVL.

The rearrangement joins TRBV5-4 to TRBJ2-2, with 13 bases fitting TRBD2. Germline V CDR1 and CDR2: SGHNT, YYREEE (reference sequence). Unmatched junction bases numbered 7, after V lost 4 bases and J lost 7 bases. The CDR3 totals 16 residues. The CDR3 spells CASSPTSGGASGELFF. The CDR3 DNA follows: TGTGCCAGCAGCCCTACTAGCGGGGGGGCCAGCGGGGAGCTGTTTTTT.